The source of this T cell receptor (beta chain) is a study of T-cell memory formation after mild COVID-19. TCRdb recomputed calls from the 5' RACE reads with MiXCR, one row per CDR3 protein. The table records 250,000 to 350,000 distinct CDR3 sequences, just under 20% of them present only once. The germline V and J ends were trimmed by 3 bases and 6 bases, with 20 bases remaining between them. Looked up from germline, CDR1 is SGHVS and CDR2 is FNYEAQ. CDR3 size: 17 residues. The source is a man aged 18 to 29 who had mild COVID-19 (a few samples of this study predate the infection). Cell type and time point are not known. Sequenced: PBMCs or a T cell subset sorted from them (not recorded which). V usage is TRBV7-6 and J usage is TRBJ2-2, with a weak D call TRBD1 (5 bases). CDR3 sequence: CASSFVGPPPPSGELFF. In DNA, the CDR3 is TGTGCCAGCAGCTTTGTGGGGCCACCTCCCCCTTCCGGGGAGCTGTTTTTT.